Shown below are 28 T cell receptor beta chains from a single sample sequenced in a study of T cell responses to AZD1222 COVID-19 vaccine (dated by TCRdb to 2020 to 2022). This specimen's time point label, per the study, means: baseline before first vaccination. The library was generated by the immunoSEQ multiplex PCR assay. TCRdb holds this immuneACCESS table with in-frame rearrangements only. Some clones are missing; in checked studies, unresolved V genes explain under half, and the rest has no known cause. The sample table contains more than 95,000 clones; only one count was recorded for around 94% of them. Of the sample, approximately 3.1% falls within the top ten clones. The sequencing used peripheral blood, collected on day 0 of AZD1222 vaccination. The receptors here all came from an adult in good health.

This rearrangement joins TRBV28 to TRBJ1-1; 10 nucleotides line up with TRBD1. This CDR3 region has 15 residues. Germline V gene sequence: CDR1 MDHEN, CDR2 SYDVKM. V lost 2 bases to trimming and J lost 11 bases; unmatched junction nucleotides: 11. Written as DNA, the CDR3 is TGTGCCAGCAGTTTACCGGGACAGGGGATTTCGGGGGCTTTCTTT. Translation: CASSLPGQGISGAFF.

The J gene is TRBJ2-7, the V gene TRBV12-3 or TRBV12-4; maybe TRBD1 (5 bases). The length of the CDR3 is 13 residues. Trimming removed 1 base from V and 4 bases from J, with 8 bases in between. CDR3 sequence (DNA): TGTGCCAGCAGTTTAGAACAGGTGTACGAGCAGTACTTC. Its translation: CASSLEQVYEQYF.

J is TRBJ1-1 and V is TRBV28, with a possible D match to TRBD1 (5 bases). The CDR3 runs to 13 residues. Germline CDR1 MDHEN, CDR2 SYDVKM. V was cut by 7 bases and J by 2 bases, with 11 bases left in between. CDR3 bases: TGTGCCAGCACCCGAGACAGTAACACTGAAGCTTTCTTT. Amino acid sequence: CASTRDSNTEAFF.

V is TRBV28 and J is TRBJ1-6; possibly TRBD1 for D (6 bases). The CDR3 has 13 residues. Trimming shortened V by 2 bases and J by 17 bases, and 16 bases separated the two germline ends. The germline V gene has CDR1 MDHEN and CDR2 SYDVKM. In nucleotides, the CDR3 is TGTGCCAGCAGTTTACGCGGGGGCGGAACCTTCCACTTT. Protein sequence: CASSLRGGGTFHF.

The chain uses TRBV5-1 and TRBJ2-3; TRBD2 is a possible D gene (5 bases). V lost 2 bases and J 1 base, leaving 14 bases between the germline ends. The CDR3 covers 16 residues. The germline V gene has CDR1 SGHRS and CDR2 YFSETQ. CDR3 DNA sequence: TGCGCCAGCAGCTTTATCAGGCGGGTGGGCACAGATACGCAGTATTTT. Encoded protein: CASSFIRRVGTDTQYF.

The chain carries TRBV6-2 or TRBV6-3 and TRBJ2-3; no definite D call. With 2 bases removed from V and 10 bases from J, the gap between germline ends came to 16 bases. Germline lookup yields CDR1 MNHEY and CDR2 SVGEGT. The CDR3 length is 14 residues. CDR3 amino acids: CASSYDTDVPPQYF. CDR3 sequence (DNA): TGTGCCAGCAGTTACGACACGGACGTGCCGCCGCAGTATTTT.

The chain recombines TRBV28 with TRBJ2-7, with TRBD1 as a possible D gene (5 bases). CDR1 is MDHEN and CDR2 is SYDVKM in the germline V gene. Deletions cut 6 bases from V and 0 bases from J, with 12 bases between. The CDR3 has 14 residues. CDR3 sequence: CASRGSGLSYEQYF. The CDR3 nucleotides are TGTGCCAGCAGGGGTTCAGGGCTCTCCTACGAGCAGTACTTC.

The J gene is TRBJ1-1, the V gene TRBV30, with D perhaps TRBD1 (6 bases). V was pared by 7 bases and J by 4 bases, with 19 bases between. CDR1 GTSNPN and CDR2 SVGIG come from the germline V gene (reference sequence). CDR3 length: 14 residues. CDR3 protein: CASTQGFTRTEAFF. The CDR3, as DNA: TGTGCCTCCACTCAGGGGTTTACTCGCACTGAAGCTTTCTTT.

This sequence joins TRBV5-1 and TRBJ2-5; TRBD2 agrees at 10 bases. The CDR3 is 17 residues long. J lost 5 bases, V lost 5 bases, and 15 bases had no gene match. Germline loops: CDR1 SGHRS, CDR2 YFSETQ. CDR3 protein: CASRFKASGSRTETQYF. As DNA, the CDR3 is TGCGCCAGCAGATTCAAGGCTAGCGGGAGTAGAACGGAGACCCAGTACTTC.

J is TRBJ1-4 and V is TRBV18, with D tentatively TRBD1 (5 bases). Per germline, CDR1 KGHSH and CDR2 LQKENI. The V end lost 4 bases, the J end lost 8 bases, and 11 bases lay between the germline ends. The CDR3 sequence is 13 residues long. CDR3 sequence (DNA): TGTGCCAGCTCACTCGTGGAGGGGGAAAAACTGTTTTTT. Residues: CASSLVEGEKLFF.

This clone appeared a single time. The genes are TRBV28 and TRBJ1-5, with D perhaps TRBD1 (6 bases). Between the trimmed V and J ends, which lost 6 bases and 0 bases, there was a span of 21 bases. This CDR3 comprises 18 residues. The germline V gene has CDR1 MDHEN and CDR2 SYDVKM. CDR3 sequence reads: CASSRPRGGVVSNQPQHF. The CDR3 nucleotides read TGTGCCAGCAGCCGCCCGAGGGGGGGGGTAGTTAGCAATCAGCCCCAGCATTTT.

The chain recombines TRBV5-7 with TRBJ2-1; 7 nucleotides agree with TRBD1. TRBV5-7 counts as an open reading frame of uncertain function. The CDR3 consists of 13 residues. V trimming: 3 bases; J trimming: 9 bases; junction bases outside the gene matches: 6. The CDR3 region has the DNA TGTGCCAGCAGCTACGGGACAGAGGGTGAGCAGTTCTTC. Translating it yields CASSYGTEGEQFF.

The V gene is TRBV27, the J gene TRBJ2-3; 8 positions match TRBD2. CDR1 and CDR2 from the germline V gene are MNHEY and SMNVEV (reference sequence). The CDR3 has 14 amino acids. V lost 9 bases and J lost 1; bases outside the gene matches: 6. CDR3 coding DNA: TGTGCCAGTACCGTTAGCGGGGGCACAGATACGCAGTATTTT. Translated: CASTVSGGTDTQYF.

The chain employs TRBV6-5 and TRBJ1-2, with 8 bases aligning to TRBD1. CDR1 and CDR2 (germline): MNHEY, SVGAGI. The trim removed 7 bases at V and 5 bases at J, leaving 12 bases unmatched. The CDR3 has 15 residues. The CDR3 spells CASIIRDRFLYGYTF. The CDR3 nucleotides read TGTGCCAGCATCATCCGGGACAGGTTTTTGTATGGCTACACCTTC.

The CDR3 region is CAWTSGWETQYF. DNA of the CDR3: TGTGCCTGGACTAGCGGGTGGGAGACCCAGTACTTC. The V gene is TRBV30, the J gene TRBJ2-5; 8 bases fit TRBD2. The V and J ends lost 4 bases and 5 bases, in that order; junction bases with no gene match: 3. The CDR3 totals 12 residues. The V gene's germline CDR1 is GTSNPN and CDR2 SVGIG (reference sequence).

The chain couples TRBV7-7 to TRBJ1-1; D remains ambiguous. CDR3 length: 13 residues. The germline gives CDR1 SSHAT, CDR2 FNYEAQ (reference sequence). With 3 bases removed from V and 0 bases from J, the gap between germline ends came to 5 bases. In DNA, the CDR3 is TGTGCCAGCAGCTTTAATGTGAACACTGAAGCTTTCTTT. It yields the protein CASSFNVNTEAFF.

The V and J genes are TRBV14 and TRBJ2-2; 9 bases line up with TRBD2. The CDR3 is 16 residues long. Germline assignment: CDR1 SGHDN and CDR2 FVKESK. V lost 2 bases and J lost 4; bases outside the gene matches: 5. The chain's CDR3 is CASSQPLAGLTGELFF. The CDR3 DNA sequence: TGTGCCAGCAGCCAACCGCTAGCGGGGCTCACCGGGGAGCTGTTTTTT.

The V call is TRBV9, the J call TRBJ1-3; D remains ambiguous. There are 12 residues in the CDR3. V was shortened by 3 bases and J by 4 bases, with 5 bases between the two germline ends. The V gene's germline CDR1 is SGDLS and CDR2 YYNGEE. The CDR3 region is CASSGLGNTIYF. DNA for the CDR3: TGTGCCAGCAGCGGCCTCGGAAACACCATATATTTT.

This clone was detected only a few times. J is TRBJ2-1 and V is TRBV7-9; 7 bases match TRBD2. This CDR3 contains 15 residues. With V trimmed by 5 bases and J by 4 bases, 8 bases remained unmatched. Germline values: CDR1 SEHNR, CDR2 FQNEAQ (reference sequence). Here the CDR3 DNA reads TGTGCCAGCAGCAAGCGGGAATCGGGGTACAATGAGCAGTTCTTC. Encoded protein: CASSKRESGYNEQFF. The whole variable domain, filled in from reference TRBV7-9 and TRBJ2-1, reads DTGVSQNPRHKITKRGQNVTFRCDPISEHNRLYWYRQTLGQGPEFLTYFQNEAQLEKSRLLSDRFSAERPKGSFSTLEIQRTEQGDSAMYLCASSKRESGYNEQFFGPGTRLTVL.

This clone was observed once. CDR3 protein: CASSFDRLYGYTF. The CDR3 bases are TGTGCCAGCAGTTTCGACAGACTCTATGGCTACACCTTC. The rearrangement links TRBV12-3 or TRBV12-4 to TRBJ1-2; possibly TRBD1 for D (5 bases). The CDR3 covers 13 residues. Deletions cut 3 bases from V and 4 bases from J, with 9 bases between.

The chain uses TRBV24-1 and TRBJ2-2, with D unclear. Trimming shortened V by 4 bases and J by 3 bases, and 14 bases separated the two germline ends. CDR1 and CDR2 from the germline V gene are KGHDR and SFDVKD. The CDR3 is 16 residues long. The CDR3 is CATSDSDQTDTGELFF. CDR3 coding DNA: TGTGCCACCAGTGACTCCGATCAGACTGACACCGGGGAGCTGTTTTTT.

The V gene is TRBV7-9, the J gene TRBJ2-1, with D perhaps given as TRBD1 or TRBD2 (6 bases each). The germline V and J ends were trimmed by 1 base and 6 bases, with 16 bases remaining between them. This CDR3 comprises 16 residues. Germline V gene sequence: CDR1 SEHNR, CDR2 FQNEAQ (reference sequence). The CDR3 here is CASSLVGGGLGNEQFF. The CDR3 DNA follows: TGTGCCAGCAGCTTAGTCGGAGGGGGGTTAGGCAATGAGCAGTTCTTC.

The V gene is TRBV7-6, the J gene TRBJ1-1; no clear D. Germline V CDR1 and CDR2: SGHVS, FNYEAQ. This CDR3 comprises 12 residues. The ends were cut back, 3 bases at V and 4 bases at J, with 6 bases in the middle. CDR3 bases: TGTGCCAGCAGCTTGAGCCGCACTGAAGCTTTCTTT. This translates into CASSLSRTEAFF.

The rearrangement links TRBV18 to TRBJ2-3; 9 bases align to TRBD1. The junction had 10 bases not matched to a gene; V was cut back by 2 bases and J by 7 bases. Germline V gene sequence: CDR1 KGHSH, CDR2 LQKENI. The CDR3 length is 16 residues. The CDR3 here is CASSPSTGGSTNTQYF. DNA for the CDR3: TGTGCCAGCTCACCATCGACAGGGGGGTCTACTAATACGCAGTATTTT.

The chain links TRBV28 to TRBJ2-7; D remains ambiguous. The CDR3 is made up of 13 amino acids. V lost 2 bases, J lost 2 bases, and 7 bases lay in between. Germline assignment: CDR1 MDHEN and CDR2 SYDVKM. The CDR3 region has the DNA TGTGCCAGCAGTTTAGGGCAGACCTACGAGCAGTACTTC. It yields the protein CASSLGQTYEQYF.

The chain couples TRBV5-4 to TRBJ1-3; no clear D. Trimming took off 4 bases at V and 2 bases at J, with 10 bases between the two ends. Germline CDR1 SGHNT, CDR2 YYREEE (reference sequence). The CDR3 is 14 residues long. The CDR3 nucleotides read TGTGCCAGCAGCCTGGCTGGGGCTGGAAACACCATATATTTT. This encodes CASSLAGAGNTIYF.

The rearrangement joins TRBV18 to TRBJ1-1; D gene uncertain. CDR1 is KGHSH and CDR2 is LQKENI in the germline V gene. Deletions cut 3 bases from V and 3 bases from J, with 14 bases between. This CDR3 is built from 15 residues. The CDR3 DNA reads TGTGCCAGCTCACCTCTCAGAACGGGTGACACTGAAGCTTTCTTT. Its translation is CASSPLRTGDTEAFF.

The chain carries TRBV6-5 and TRBJ1-1; D is possibly TRBD1 (5 bases). Germline values: CDR1 MNHEY, CDR2 SVGAGI. CDR3 length equals 13 residues. Deletions cut 9 bases from V and 4 bases from J, with 15 bases between. This CDR3 is CASIQPGSTEAFF. The CDR3 DNA is TGTGCCAGTATTCAGCCAGGGAGCACTGAAGCTTTCTTT.